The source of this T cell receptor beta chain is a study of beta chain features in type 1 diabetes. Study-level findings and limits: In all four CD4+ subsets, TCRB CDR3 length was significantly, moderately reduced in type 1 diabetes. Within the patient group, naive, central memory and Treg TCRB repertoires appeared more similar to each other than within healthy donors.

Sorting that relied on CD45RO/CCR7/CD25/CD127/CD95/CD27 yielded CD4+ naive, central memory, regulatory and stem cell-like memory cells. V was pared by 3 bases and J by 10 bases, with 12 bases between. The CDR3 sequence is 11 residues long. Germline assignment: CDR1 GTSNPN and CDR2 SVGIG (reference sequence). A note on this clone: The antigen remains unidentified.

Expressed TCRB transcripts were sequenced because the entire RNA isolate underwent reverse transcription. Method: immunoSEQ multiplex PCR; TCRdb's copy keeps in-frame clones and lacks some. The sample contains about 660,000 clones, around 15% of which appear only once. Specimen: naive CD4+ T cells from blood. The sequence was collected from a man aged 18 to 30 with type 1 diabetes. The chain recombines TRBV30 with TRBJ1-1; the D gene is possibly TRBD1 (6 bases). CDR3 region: CAWSHDRTAFF. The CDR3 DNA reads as TGTGCCTGGAGCCACGACAGGACAGCTTTCTTT.